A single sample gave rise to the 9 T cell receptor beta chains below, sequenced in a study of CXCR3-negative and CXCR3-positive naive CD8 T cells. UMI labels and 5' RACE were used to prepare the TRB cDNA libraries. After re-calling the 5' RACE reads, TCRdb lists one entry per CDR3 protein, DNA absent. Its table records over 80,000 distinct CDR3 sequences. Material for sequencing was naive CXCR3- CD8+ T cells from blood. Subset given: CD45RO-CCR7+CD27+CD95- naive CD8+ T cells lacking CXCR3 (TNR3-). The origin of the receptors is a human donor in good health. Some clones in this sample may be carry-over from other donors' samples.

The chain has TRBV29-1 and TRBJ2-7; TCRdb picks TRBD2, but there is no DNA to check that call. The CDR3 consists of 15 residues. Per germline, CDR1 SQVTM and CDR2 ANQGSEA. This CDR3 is CSVESGLAGTYEQYF.

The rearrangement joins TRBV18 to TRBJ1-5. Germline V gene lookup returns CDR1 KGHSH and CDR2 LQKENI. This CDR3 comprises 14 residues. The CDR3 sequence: CASSPRGPNQPQHF. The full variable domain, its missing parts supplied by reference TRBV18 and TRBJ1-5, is NAGVMQNPRHLVRRRGQEARLRCSPMKGHSHVYWYRQLPEEGLKFMVYLQKENIIDESGMPKERFSAEFPKEGPSILRIQQVVRGDSAAYFCASSPRGPNQPQHFGDGTRLSIL.

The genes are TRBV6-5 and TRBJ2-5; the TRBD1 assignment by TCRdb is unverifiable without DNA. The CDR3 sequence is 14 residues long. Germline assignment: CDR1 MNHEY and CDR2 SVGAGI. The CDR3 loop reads CASRSDPRGETQYF.

CDR3 sequence reads: CASRIGAVTGELFF. The chain is built from TRBV28 and TRBJ2-2; TCRdb designates TRBD1, a call that cannot be tested without DNA. There are 14 residues in the CDR3. Germline V lookup: CDR1 MDHEN, CDR2 SYDVKM.

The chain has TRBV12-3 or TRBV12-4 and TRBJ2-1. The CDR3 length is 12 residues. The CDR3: CASSLTINEQFF.

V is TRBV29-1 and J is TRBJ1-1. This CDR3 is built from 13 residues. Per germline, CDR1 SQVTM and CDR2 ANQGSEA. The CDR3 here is CSIITEMNTEAFF.

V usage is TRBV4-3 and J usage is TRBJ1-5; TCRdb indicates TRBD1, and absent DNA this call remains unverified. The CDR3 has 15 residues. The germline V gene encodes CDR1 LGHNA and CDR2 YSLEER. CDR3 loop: CASSQNVLQDQPQHF.

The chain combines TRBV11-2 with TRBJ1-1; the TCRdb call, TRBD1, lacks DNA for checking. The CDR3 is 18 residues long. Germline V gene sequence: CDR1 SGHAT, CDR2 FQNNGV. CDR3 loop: CASSLSHTWGIGNTEAFF.

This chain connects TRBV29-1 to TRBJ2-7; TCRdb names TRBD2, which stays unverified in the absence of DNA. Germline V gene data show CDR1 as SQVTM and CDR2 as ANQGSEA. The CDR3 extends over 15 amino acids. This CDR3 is CSVEDPGLTGYEQYF.